This TCR beta chain was captured by sequencing in a study of T cell changes during pregnancy in multiple sclerosis. V was clipped by 2 bases and J by 3 bases; unmatched bases: 5. CDR1 and CDR2 from the germline V gene are SGHNT and YYREEE (reference sequence). The CDR3 totals 15 residues. Measured with immunoSEQ multiplex PCR; TCRdb has only the in-frame clones, and not every one. The table records more than 100,000 clones, around 91% of them present only once. The source material was peripheral blood, sampled after pregnancy. The sequence came from a female donor with multiple sclerosis, enrolled in a pregnancy study. The chain links TRBV5-4 to TRBJ2-3, with 8 nucleotides matching TRBD1. The CDR3 region is CASSFDQGATDTQYF. CDR3 in DNA: TGTGCCAGCAGCTTTGACCAGGGGGCGACAGATACGCAGTATTTT.